Following are 21 T cell receptor beta chains from one sample sequenced in a study of Graves' ophthalmopathy and Graves' hyperthyroidism. As the template, RNA transcripts were used to amplify TCR beta CDR3 regions. In the first round, RT-PCR was carried out with HTBI primers, and a multiplex PCR formed the second round. MiXCR, run by TCRdb on the multiplex PCR reads, gives a single entry per CDR3 protein. The profile covers about 620,000 distinct CDR3 sequences, with about a fifth appearing a single time and about 6.6% taken by the ten largest. Sequencing was done on a sample of peripheral blood. The receptor source for this set is a woman aged 18-29 years with stable Graves' hyperthyroidism. Some clones in this sample may be carry-over from other donors' samples.

The table lists this clonotype with many counts. This sequence joins TRBV12-3 or TRBV12-4 and TRBJ2-5; weak D call: TRBD1 (7 bases). The CDR3 is made up of 14 amino acids. Trimming stripped 5 bases from V and 5 bases from J, with 15 bases between. CDR3 loop: CASSITGAGETQYF. The CDR3 bases are TGTGCCAGCAGTATAACAGGGGCGGGGGAGACCCAGTACTTC.

This clonotype was counted a few times. The chain uses TRBV3-1 and TRBJ2-7, with D perhaps given as TRBD1 or TRBD2 (5 bases each). V was pared by 0 bases and J by 2 bases, with 8 bases between. The germline gives CDR1 LGHDT, CDR2 YNNKEL (reference sequence). The CDR3 sequence is 14 residues long. CDR3 sequence: CASSQDEGTYEQYF. The DNA for the CDR3 is TGTGCCAGCAGCCAAGATGAGGGGACCTACGAGCAGTACTTC.

In regard to this clonotype: Given a much more abundant clone one base away, this may be a read error. The V and J genes are TRBV29-1 and TRBJ2-2, with 8 nucleotides matching TRBD1. This CDR3 has 15 amino acids. Germline values: CDR1 SQVTM, CDR2 ANQGSEA. CDR3 sequence: CSVAGRTGYTGELCF. The CDR3 DNA reads as TGCAGCGTTGCTGGACGGACAGGGTACACCGGGGAGCTGTGTTTT.

This clonotype turned up a few times. This CDR3 reads CASRFDRTYQPQHF. The CDR3 DNA reads as TGTGCCAGCAGATTCGACAGAACCTATCAGCCCCAGCATTTT. The chain combines TRBV2 with TRBJ1-5; tentative D call: TRBD1 (5 bases). V lost 6 bases to trimming and J lost 5 bases, with 14 bases between them. The CDR3 has 14 amino acids. CDR1 and CDR2 (germline): SNHLY, FYNNEI.

At least ten counts were recorded for this clonotype. The V and J genes are TRBV6-2 or TRBV6-3 and TRBJ2-2, with D perhaps matching TRBD2 (6 bases). Trimming removed 2 bases from V and 2 bases from J, with 15 bases in between. The CDR3 is made up of 17 amino acids. The germline CDR1 and CDR2 sequences are MNHEY and SVGEGT. Here the CDR3 reads CASSYPSAGLNTGELFF. Here the CDR3 DNA reads TGTGCCAGCAGTTACCCCTCTGCGGGGCTTAACACCGGGGAGCTGTTTTTT.

V is TRBV12-3 or TRBV12-4 and J is TRBJ1-5; 7 bases align to TRBD1. Germline trimming cut 3 bases from V and 5 bases from J; bases unmatched to any gene: 7. The CDR3 has 15 residues. The CDR3 is CASSFRQGVDQPQHF. The CDR3 region has the DNA TGTGCCAGCAGTTTCAGGCAGGGGGTCGATCAGCCCCAGCATTTT.

This sequence joins TRBV27 and TRBJ2-2; D ambiguous. Germline assignment: CDR1 MNHEY and CDR2 SMNVEV (reference sequence). V was cut by 0 bases and J by 8 bases, with 7 bases left in between. The CDR3 totals 13 residues. CDR3 sequence reads: CASSLSSSGELFF. In nucleotides, the CDR3 is TGTGCCAGCAGTTTATCTAGCTCGGGGGAGCTGTTTTTT.

This clonotype was recorded many times. The chain uses TRBV6-2 or TRBV6-3 and TRBJ1-1; 7 nucleotides line up with TRBD1. Losses at the gene ends were 5 bases for V and 4 bases for J; bases not matched to a gene: 7. Germline assignment: CDR1 MNHEY and CDR2 SVGEGT. The CDR3 is made up of 14 amino acids. The DNA for the CDR3 is TGTGCCAGCAGTCCTGAGGGGGCTGTCACTGAAGCTTTCTTT. Its translation: CASSPEGAVTEAFF.

This clonotype was seen many times. The CDR3 region is CSARQGLAGLREQYF. In DNA form, the CDR3 reads TGCAGTGCTAGACAGGGACTAGCGGGACTACGGGAGCAGTACTTC. The chain is built from TRBV20-1 and TRBJ2-7; 13 bases align to TRBD2. Looked up from germline, CDR1 is DFQATT and CDR2 is SNEGSKA (reference sequence). Trimming took 2 bases from V and 7 from J; bases not matched to a gene: 8. This CDR3 spans 15 amino acids.

This clonotype has at least ten counts. The J gene is TRBJ2-5, the V gene TRBV15; 9 bases are a match to TRBD2. The CDR3 totals 14 residues. Germline loops: CDR1 LNHNV, CDR2 YYDKDF (reference sequence). The V and J ends lost 5 bases and 5 bases, in that order; junction bases with no gene match: 6. The CDR3 reads CATSGSGSGETQYF. As DNA, the CDR3 is TGTGCCACCAGCGGTAGCGGGAGTGGTGAGACCCAGTACTTC.

This clonotype was seen a handful of times. The gene calls are TRBV6-1 and TRBJ2-7, with D perhaps matching TRBD1 (6 bases). V lost 11 bases and J 2 bases, leaving 19 bases between the germline ends. In germline, CDR1 is MNHNS, CDR2 SASEGT. The CDR3 has 14 amino acids. The CDR3, as DNA: TGTGCCTGCCGACAGGCCACTTTACCCTACGAGCAGTACTTC. Residues: CACRQATLPYEQYF.

This clonotype was seen many times. Since a much larger clone is just one base distant, this may be a read error. The chain carries TRBV7-2 and TRBJ2-5; weak D call: TRBD2 (5 bases). The CDR3 is made up of 14 amino acids. Trimming took off 1 base at V and 1 base at J, with 7 bases between the two ends. The germline gives CDR1 SGHTA, CDR2 FQGNSA. This CDR3 is CASSLVATQETQYF. DNA of the CDR3: TGTGCCAGCAGCTTAGTAGCGACCCAAGAGACCCAGTACTTC.

This clonotype turned up a few times. This sequence joins TRBV18 and TRBJ2-7, with TRBD1 matching 11 bases. The V segment lost 5 bases and the J segment 6 bases; nucleotides outside the gene matches: 9. The length of the CDR3 is 15 residues. CDR1 and CDR2 from the germline V gene are KGHSH and LQKENI. This CDR3 reads CASSAGQGGTSEQYF. The CDR3 region has the DNA TGTGCCAGCTCAGCGGGACAGGGGGGTACGAGCGAGCAGTACTTC.

This clonotype was counted at least ten times. The rearrangement joins TRBV6-5 to TRBJ2-5; possibly TRBD2 for D (6 bases). Germline CDR1 and CDR2: MNHEY and SVGAGI. The ends were cut back, 7 bases at V and 5 bases at J, with 20 bases in the middle. CDR3 length: 15 residues. The CDR3 nucleotides read TGTGCCAGCACTTGGACTCAAGGAGGGTATGAGACCCAGTACTTC. Amino acid sequence: CASTWTQGGYETQYF.

The gene calls are TRBV12-3 or TRBV12-4 and TRBJ1-6; D remains ambiguous. The germline V and J ends were trimmed by 3 bases and 9 bases, with 6 bases remaining between them. The CDR3 has 12 amino acids. This CDR3 reads CASSLTSSPLHF. CDR3 in DNA: TGTGCCAGCAGTTTGACCTCTTCACCCCTCCACTTT.

This clonotype was picked up many times. The chain carries TRBV20-1 and TRBJ2-7; TRBD2 matches 7 bases. V dropped 3 bases and J dropped 0; count of bases not matched to a gene: 8. The CDR3 consists of 15 residues. Per germline, CDR1 DFQATT and CDR2 SNEGSKA (reference sequence). CDR3 nucleotide sequence: TGCAGTGCTAGGGCTCTAGCGGAGAACTCCTACGAGCAGTACTTC. The encoded protein is CSARALAENSYEQYF.

The chain links TRBV6-1 to TRBJ2-5, with 8 bases fitting TRBD1. J lost 2 bases, V lost 7 bases, and 12 bases had no gene match. CDR1 and CDR2 (germline): MNHNS, SASEGT. This CDR3 is 16 amino acids long. CDR3 sequence reads: CASTRISDRGQETQYF. The CDR3 nucleotides are TGTGCCAGCACCCGAATTTCTGACAGGGGTCAAGAGACCCAGTACTTC.

This clonotype was seen ten or more times. V and J are TRBV7-2 and TRBJ2-7, with 13 bases that match TRBD2. The CDR3 has 18 residues. CDR1 is SGHTA, CDR2 FQGNSA, per germline. The junction had 7 bases not matched to a gene; V was cut back by 0 bases and J by 2 bases. CDR3 region: CASSLAPGLAGITYEQYF. In nucleotides, the CDR3 is TGTGCCAGCAGCTTAGCACCGGGACTAGCGGGAATAACCTACGAGCAGTACTTC.

This clonotype was seen only a few times. V and J are TRBV27 and TRBJ2-7, with D perhaps TRBD1 (5 bases). Trimming pared 10 bases from V and 4 bases from J, leaving 17 bases between. CDR1 MNHEY and CDR2 SMNVEV come from the germline V gene (reference sequence). This CDR3 has 13 amino acids. The CDR3 nucleotides read TGTGCCACCGCGACAGCCTCGCCTTACGAGCAGTACTTC. Amino acid sequence: CATATASPYEQYF.

This clonotype was counted ten times or more. Since a much larger clone is just one base distant, this may be a read error. The chain uses TRBV2 and TRBJ1-5; D uncertain. The CDR3 totals 12 residues. Between the trimmed V and J ends, which lost 8 bases and 0 bases, there was a span of 5 bases. Per germline, CDR1 SNHLY and CDR2 FYNNEI. The CDR3 bases are TGTGCCAGCGGGGATAGCAATCAGCCCCAGCATTTT. Amino acid sequence: CASGDSNQPQHF.

The sample holds many counts of this clonotype. The CDR3 spells CASSSLSGVFYGYTF. In DNA, the CDR3 is TGTGCCAGCAGTTCGCTATCCGGGGTCTTCTATGGCTACACCTTC. V and J are TRBV27 and TRBJ1-2; D remains ambiguous. The V end was cut by 4 bases, the J end by 4 bases, with 16 bases between. Per the germline V gene, CDR1 is MNHEY and CDR2 is SMNVEV (reference sequence). The CDR3 loop spans 15 amino acids.